This TCR beta chain was sequenced for a study of OX40 agonist ivuxolimab in advanced cancers. General study points: There were, on average, more expanded clones in CD8+ T cells than in CD4+.

With regard to this clone: Antigen specificity is unknown.

Clones were sequenced by immunoSEQ multiplex PCR, and TCRdb holds only the in-frame ones, with some missing. The sample has fewer than 95,000 clones, under 95% seen once; the top ten hold around 3.3%. CDR3 length: 15 residues. V lost 2 bases, J lost 0 bases, and 7 bases lay in between. Germline loops: CDR1 KGHSH, CDR2 LQKENI. J is TRBJ1-4 and V is TRBV18; D unresolved. The sequence was obtained from an adult with an advanced solid tumor such as melanoma, head and neck, liver or kidney cancer. Sequenced here: CD4+ or CD8+ T cells sorted from blood, sampled in a trial of the OX40 agonist ivuxolimab. The CDR3 DNA sequence: TGTGCCAGCTCACCAACAACAGCAACTAATGAAAAACTGTTTTTT. Translation gives CASSPTTATNEKLFF.